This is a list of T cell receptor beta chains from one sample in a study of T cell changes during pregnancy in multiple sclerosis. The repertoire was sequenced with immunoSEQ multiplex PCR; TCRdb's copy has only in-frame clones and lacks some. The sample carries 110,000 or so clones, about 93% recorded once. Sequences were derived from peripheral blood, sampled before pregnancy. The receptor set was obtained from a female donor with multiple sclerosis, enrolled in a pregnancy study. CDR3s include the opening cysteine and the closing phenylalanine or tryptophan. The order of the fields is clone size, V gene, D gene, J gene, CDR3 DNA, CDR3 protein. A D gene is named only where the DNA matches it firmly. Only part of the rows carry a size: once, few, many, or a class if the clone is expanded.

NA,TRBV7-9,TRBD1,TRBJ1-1,TGTGCCAGCAGCCTAGGGGGCGCGGACACTGAAGCTTTCTTT,CASSLGGADTEAFF
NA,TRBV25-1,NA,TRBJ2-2,TGTGCCAGCAGCCAACGGAGAATATCGAACACCGGGGAGCTGTTTTTT,CASSQRRISNTGELFF
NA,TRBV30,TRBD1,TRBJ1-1,TGTGCCTGGGGGGGACAGATGAACACTGAAGCTTTCTTT,CAWGGQMNTEAFF
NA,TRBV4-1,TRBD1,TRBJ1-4,TGCGCCAGCAGTCTACCTACAGGGGGGTATGAAAAACTGTTTTTT,CASSLPTGGYEKLFF
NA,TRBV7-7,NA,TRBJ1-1,TGTGCCAGCAGCCCAGTTGGGAGGGGCGCCACTGAAGCTTTCTTT,CASSPVGRGATEAFF
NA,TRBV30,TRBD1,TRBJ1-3,TGTGCCTGGAGTGCGGGACAGGGAGGAAACACCATATATTTT,CAWSAGQGGNTIYF
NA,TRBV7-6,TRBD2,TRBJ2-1,TGTGCCAGCAGCGGACTAGCGGGAATCCAGAGGAATGAGCAGTTCTTC,CASSGLAGIQRNEQFF
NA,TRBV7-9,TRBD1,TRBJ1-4,TGTGCCAGCAGCTTAGCCCTGGACTCGACAGGGCTCCGGGAAAAACTGTTTTTT,CASSLALDSTGLREKLFF
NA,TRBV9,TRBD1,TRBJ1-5,TGTGCCAGCAGCGAGGGGGGACAGCCCAATCAGCCCCAGCATTTT,CASSEGGQPNQPQHF
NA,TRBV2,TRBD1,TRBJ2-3,TGTGCCAGCAAACCAAGGACAGGGGGCGAAGAGACAGATACGCAGTATTTT,CASKPRTGGEETDTQYF
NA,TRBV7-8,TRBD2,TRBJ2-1,TGTGCCAGCAGCTTATCCGGGACTAGAGAGGGGGTCGAGCAGTTCTTC,CASSLSGTREGVEQFF
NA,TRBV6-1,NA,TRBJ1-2,TGTGCCAGCAGTGAAGTCGCTAACTATGGCTACACCTTC,CASSEVANYGYTF
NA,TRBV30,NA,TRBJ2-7,TGTGCCTGGAGTAGTGGCGGGGTTTACGAGCAGTACTTC,CAWSSGGVYEQYF
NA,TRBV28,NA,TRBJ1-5,TGTGCCAGCAAACTTAGCGGTAACAATCAGCCCCAGCATTTT,CASKLSGNNQPQHF
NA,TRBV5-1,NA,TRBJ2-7,TGCGCCAGCAGCTTGGGTCCCTCTTCCTACGAGCAGTACTTC,CASSLGPSSYEQYF
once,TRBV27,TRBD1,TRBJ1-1,TGTGCCAGCAGTCCGCTCAGGGGGACTGAAGCTTTCTTT,CASSPLRGTEAFF
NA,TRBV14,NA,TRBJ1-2,TGTGCCAGCAGCCAAGAACTGGGGCGGATTGGTGGCTACACCTTC,CASSQELGRIGGYTF
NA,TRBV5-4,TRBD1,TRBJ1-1,TGTGCCAGCAGCCCCCGAACAGGGGGAAACACTGAAGCTTTCTTT,CASSPRTGGNTEAFF
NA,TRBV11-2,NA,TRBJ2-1,TGTGCCAGCAGCCCGGGGAGCGTTGAGCAGTTCTTC,CASSPGSVEQFF
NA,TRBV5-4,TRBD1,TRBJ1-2,TGTGCCACCGTGGGCGACAGGGCCCAAAATGGCTACACCTTC,CATVGDRAQNGYTF
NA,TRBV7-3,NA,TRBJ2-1,TGTGCCAGCAGCCTCCAGGCGGGGGCCGATGTCGATGAGCAGTTCTTC,CASSLQAGADVDEQFF
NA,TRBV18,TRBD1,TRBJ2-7,TGTGCCAGCTCACCACGAACAGGGGTTTCCTACGAGCAGTACTTC,CASSPRTGVSYEQYF
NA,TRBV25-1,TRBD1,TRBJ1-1,TGTGCCAGCAGTGGGTACAGGGGCTCTGAAGCTTTCTTT,CASSGYRGSEAFF
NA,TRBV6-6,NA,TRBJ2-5,TGTGCCAGCAGTTACTCGACAGGTCAAGAGACCCAGTACTTC,CASSYSTGQETQYF
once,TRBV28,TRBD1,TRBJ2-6,TGTGCCAGCAGTTCGACAGGGGAGTCGGGTGGGGCCAACGTCCTGACTTTC,CASSSTGESGGANVLTF
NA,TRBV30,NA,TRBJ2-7,TGTGCCTGGATCGGACGAGGAGGGCCCTCAGCCTACGAGCAGTACTTC,CAWIGRGGPSAYEQYF
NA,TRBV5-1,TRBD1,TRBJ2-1,TGCGCCAGCAGCCCTCGACAGGGCCCCAATGAGCAGTTCTTC,CASSPRQGPNEQFF
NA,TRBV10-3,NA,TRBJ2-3,TGTGCCATCAGTAAGTCAGGAGGGTCCCTCACAGATACGCAGTATTTT,CAISKSGGSLTDTQYF
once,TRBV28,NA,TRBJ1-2,TGTGCCAGCAAGTCAGGGAACTATGGCTACACCTTC,CASKSGNYGYTF